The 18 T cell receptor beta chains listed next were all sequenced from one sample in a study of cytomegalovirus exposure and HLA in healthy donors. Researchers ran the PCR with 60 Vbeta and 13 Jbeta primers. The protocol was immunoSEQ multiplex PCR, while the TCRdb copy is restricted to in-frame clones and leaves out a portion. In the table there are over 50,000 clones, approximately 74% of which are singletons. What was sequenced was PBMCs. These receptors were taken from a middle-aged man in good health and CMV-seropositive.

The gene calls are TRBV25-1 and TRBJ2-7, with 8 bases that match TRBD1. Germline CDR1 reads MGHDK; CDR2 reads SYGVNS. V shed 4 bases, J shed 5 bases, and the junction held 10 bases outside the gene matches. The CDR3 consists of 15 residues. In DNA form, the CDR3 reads TGTGCCAGCAGTGCAACCGGGACAGGAATCGACGAGCAGTACTTC. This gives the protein CASSATGTGIDEQYF.

CDR3 loop: CASSVAEEYGYTF. CDR3 coding DNA: TGTGCCAGCAGTGTGGCGGAAGAGTATGGCTACACCTTC. The chain recombines TRBV6-1 with TRBJ1-2; D not resolved. V was trimmed by 4 bases and J by 5 bases, leaving 11 bases between them. In germline, CDR1 is MNHNS, CDR2 SASEGT. This CDR3 contains 13 residues.

The CDR3 sequence: CASSADFRGFGTEAFF. The CDR3 DNA is TGCGCCAGCAGCGCGGATTTCAGGGGCTTTGGCACTGAAGCTTTCTTT. The V and J genes are TRBV5-1 and TRBJ1-1; weak D call: TRBD1 (6 bases). The CDR3 loop spans 16 amino acids. Trimming stripped 4 bases from V and 4 bases from J, with 20 bases between. Germline loops: CDR1 SGHRS, CDR2 YFSETQ. Drawing the rest from reference TRBV5-1 and TRBJ1-1, the complete variable domain is KAGVTQTPRYLIKTRGQQVTLSCSPISGHRSVSWYQQTPGQGLQFLFEYFSETQRNKGNFPGRFSGRQFSNSRSEMNVSTLELGDSALYLCASSADFRGFGTEAFFGQGTRLTVV.

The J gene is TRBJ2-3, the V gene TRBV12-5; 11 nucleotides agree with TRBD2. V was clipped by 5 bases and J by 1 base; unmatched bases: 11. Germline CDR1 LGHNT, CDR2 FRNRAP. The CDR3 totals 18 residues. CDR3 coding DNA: TGTGCTAGTGGTCCGGGAATAGCGGGGGGGCCAGGCACAGATACGCAGTATTTT. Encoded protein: CASGPGIAGGPGTDTQYF.

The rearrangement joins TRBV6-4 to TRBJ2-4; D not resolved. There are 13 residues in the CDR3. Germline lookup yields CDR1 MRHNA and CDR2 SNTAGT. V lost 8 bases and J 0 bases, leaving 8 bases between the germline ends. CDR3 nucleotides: TGTGCCAGCGAGAGCCTAGCCAAAAACATTCAGTACTTC. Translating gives CASESLAKNIQYF.

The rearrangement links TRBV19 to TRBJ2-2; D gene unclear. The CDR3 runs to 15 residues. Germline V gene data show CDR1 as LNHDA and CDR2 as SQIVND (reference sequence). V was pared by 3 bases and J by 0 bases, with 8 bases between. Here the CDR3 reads CASSIWASNTGELFF. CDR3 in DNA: TGTGCCAGTAGTATCTGGGCCTCGAACACCGGGGAGCTGTTTTTT. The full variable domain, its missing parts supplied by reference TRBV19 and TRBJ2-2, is DGGITQSPKYLFRKEGQNVTLSCEQNLNHDAMYWYRQDPGQGLRLIYYSQIVNDFQKGDIAEGYSVSREKKESFPLTVTSAQKNPTAFYLCASSIWASNTGELFFGEGSRLTVL.

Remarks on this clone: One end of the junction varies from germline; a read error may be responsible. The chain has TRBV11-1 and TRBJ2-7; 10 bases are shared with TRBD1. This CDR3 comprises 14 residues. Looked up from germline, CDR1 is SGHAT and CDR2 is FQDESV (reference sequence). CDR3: CAGSRTGGNYEQYF. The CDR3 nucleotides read TGTGCCGGCAGCCGGACAGGGGGGAACTACGAGCAGTACTTC.

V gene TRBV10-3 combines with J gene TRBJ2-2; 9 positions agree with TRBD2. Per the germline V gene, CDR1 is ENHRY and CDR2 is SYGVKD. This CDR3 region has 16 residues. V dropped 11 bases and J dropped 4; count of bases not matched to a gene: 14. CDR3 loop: CALGSGGTRGTGELFF. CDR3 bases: TGTGCCCTAGGGAGCGGGGGGACCCGAGGCACCGGGGAGCTGTTTTTT.

The CDR3 sequence is CASSPGLPTDTQYF. The CDR3 DNA reads TGTGCCAGCAGCCCTGGACTACCCACAGATACGCAGTATTTT. This chain uses TRBV5-8 with TRBJ2-3; D may be TRBD2 (6 bases). Trimming shortened V by 4 bases and J by 2 bases, and 11 bases separated the two germline ends. The CDR3 covers 14 residues. The germline CDR1 and CDR2 sequences are SGHTS and YDEGEE.

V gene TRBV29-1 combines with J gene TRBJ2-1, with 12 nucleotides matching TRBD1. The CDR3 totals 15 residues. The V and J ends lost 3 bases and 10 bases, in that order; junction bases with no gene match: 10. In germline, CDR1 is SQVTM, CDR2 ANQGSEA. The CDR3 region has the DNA TGCAGCGTTGAGACGTCGGGACAGGGGGCTGGGGAGCAGTTCTTC. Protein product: CSVETSGQGAGEQFF.

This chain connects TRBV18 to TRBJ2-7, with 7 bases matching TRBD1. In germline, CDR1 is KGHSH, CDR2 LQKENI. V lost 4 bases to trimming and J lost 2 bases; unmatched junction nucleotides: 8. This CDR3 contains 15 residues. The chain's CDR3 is CASSLGTVQTYEQYF. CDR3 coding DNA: TGTGCCAGCTCACTGGGGACAGTTCAAACCTACGAGCAGTACTTC.

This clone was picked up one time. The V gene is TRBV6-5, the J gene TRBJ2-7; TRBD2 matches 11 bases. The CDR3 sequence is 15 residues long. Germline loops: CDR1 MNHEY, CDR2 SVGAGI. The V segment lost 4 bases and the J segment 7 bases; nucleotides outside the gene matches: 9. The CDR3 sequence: CASSSTSGRVGEQYF. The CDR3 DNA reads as TGTGCCAGCAGTTCAACTAGCGGGAGAGTGGGTGAGCAGTACTTC.

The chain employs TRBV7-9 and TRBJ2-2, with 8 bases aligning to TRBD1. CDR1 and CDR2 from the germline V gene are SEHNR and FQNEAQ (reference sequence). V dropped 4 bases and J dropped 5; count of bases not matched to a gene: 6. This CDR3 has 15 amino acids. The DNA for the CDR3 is TGTGCCAGCAGCTCACTGGGACAGGAGACCGGGGAGCTGTTTTTT. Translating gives CASSSLGQETGELFF.

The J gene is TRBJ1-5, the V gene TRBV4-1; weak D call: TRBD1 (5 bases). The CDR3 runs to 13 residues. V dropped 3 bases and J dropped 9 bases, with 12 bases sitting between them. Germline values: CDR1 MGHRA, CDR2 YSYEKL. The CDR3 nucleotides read TGCGCCAGCAGCCAGGATAGACAGCGGCCCCAGCATTTT. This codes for CASSQDRQRPQHF.

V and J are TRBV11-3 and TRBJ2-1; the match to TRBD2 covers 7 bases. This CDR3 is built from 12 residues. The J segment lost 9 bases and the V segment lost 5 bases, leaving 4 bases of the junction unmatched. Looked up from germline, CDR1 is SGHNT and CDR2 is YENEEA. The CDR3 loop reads CASSPGTIEQFF. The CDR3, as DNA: TGTGCCAGCAGCCCTGGGACTATTGAGCAGTTCTTC.

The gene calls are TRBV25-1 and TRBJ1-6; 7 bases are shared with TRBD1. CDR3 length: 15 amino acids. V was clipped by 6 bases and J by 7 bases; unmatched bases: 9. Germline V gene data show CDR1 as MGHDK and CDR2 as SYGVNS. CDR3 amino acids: CASREQGRGNSPLHF. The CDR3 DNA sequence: TGTGCCAGCAGGGAACAGGGGAGGGGGAATTCACCCCTCCACTTT.

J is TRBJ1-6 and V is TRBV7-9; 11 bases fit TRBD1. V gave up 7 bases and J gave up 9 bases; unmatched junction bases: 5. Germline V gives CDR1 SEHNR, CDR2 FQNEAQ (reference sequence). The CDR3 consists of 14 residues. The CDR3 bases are TGTGCCAGCATGGGGGGACAGGGGGTTTCACCCCTCCACTTT. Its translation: CASMGGQGVSPLHF.

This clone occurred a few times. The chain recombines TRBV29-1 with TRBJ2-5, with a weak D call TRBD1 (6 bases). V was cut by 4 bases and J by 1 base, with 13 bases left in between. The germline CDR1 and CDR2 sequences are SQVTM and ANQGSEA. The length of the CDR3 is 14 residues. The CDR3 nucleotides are TGCAGCGTTGCTGGGGGCGGAGGCCAAGAGACCCAGTACTTC. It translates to CSVAGGGGQETQYF.